These T cell receptor beta chains were read from a single sample in a study of T cell repertoires in aging, cancer and after chemotherapy. One entry per CDR3 protein results from TCRdb running MiXCR on the multiplex PCR reads. The sample lists about 5,300 distinct CDR3 sequences; approximately 30% were seen once. The specimen was blood. The receptors shown here come from a human donor with a solid tumor. The CDR3 runs from the conserved cysteine through the conserved F or W. The order of the fields is CDR3 length, V gene, D gene, clone size, J gene, CDR3 DNA, CDR3 protein. The D gene is left open where the match is weak. Only part of the rows carry a size: once, few, many, or a class if the clone is expanded.

>15|TRBV20-1|NA|NA|TRBJ2-3
TGCAGTGCTAGAGACAGGGCCATAAGCACAGATACGCAGTATTTT
CSARDRAISTDTQYF
>16|TRBV5-1|TRBD1|NA|TRBJ1-4
TGCGCCAGCAGCTTGGTGCTCGGGACAGTGAATGAAAAACTGTTTTTT
CASSLVLGTVNEKLFF
>11|TRBV12-3/TRBV12-4|NA|NA|TRBJ2-7
TGTGCCAGCAGCCGTGGCTACGAGCAGTACTTC
CASSRGYEQYF
>11|TRBV20-1|NA|few|TRBJ1-1
TGCATTCGACGGTTGAACACTGAAGCTTTCTTT
CIRRLNTEAFF
>15|TRBV19|NA|once|TRBJ1-5
TGTGCCAGTAGTATAGATCTAGGGGTCAATCAGCCCCAGCATTTT
CASSIDLGVNQPQHF
>14|TRBV6-2/TRBV6-3|TRBD2|medium-sized|TRBJ2-3
TGTGCCAGCAGGGGACTAGTTTCCACAGATACGCAGTATTTT
CASRGLVSTDTQYF
>12|TRBV7-2|NA|medium-sized|TRBJ2-1
TGTGCCAGCAGCCCCTATACCAATGAGCAGTTCTTC
CASSPYTNEQFF
>17|TRBV27|NA|NA|TRBJ1-5
TGTGCCAGCAGTCCCCGGGGGAGCCAATATAGCAATCAGCCCCAGCATTTT
CASSPRGSQYSNQPQHF
>14|TRBV10-3|TRBD1|NA|TRBJ2-1
TGTGCCATCAGACCGGGACAGGATTTAAATGAGCAGTTCTTC
CAIRPGQDLNEQFF
>15|TRBV7-9|TRBD1|medium-sized|TRBJ2-2
TGTGCCAGCAACAGTATCCAGGGGGCAGGCGGGGAGCTGTTTTTT
CASNSIQGAGGELFF
>11|TRBV20-1|NA|once|TRBJ2-1
TGCAGCGTCGGCAGGCTGCCTGAGGAGTTCTTC
CSVGRLPEEFF
>17|TRBV13|TRBD1|medium-sized|TRBJ1-5
TGTGCCAGCAGCTTAATGAGGGGACAGGGGACGAATCAGCCCCAGCATTTT
CASSLMRGQGTNQPQHF
>16|TRBV18|TRBD1|NA|TRBJ2-7
TGTGCCAGCTCCCCCGGGACAGGGAGCAAAGCCTACGAGCAGTACTTC
CASSPGTGSKAYEQYF
>14|TRBV24-1|NA|few|TRBJ2-6
TGTGCCACCAGTGTTGGTTCTGGGGCCAACGTCCTGACTTTC
CATSVGSGANVLTF
>12|TRBV29-1|NA|large|TRBJ2-2
TGCAGCGCCGAAGGGGCAAACGGGGAGCTGTTTTTT
CSAEGANGELFF
>18|TRBV4-2|NA|NA|TRBJ1-6
TGTGCCAGCAGCCAAGACCGACAGGCTCCAGACTATAATTCACCCCTCCACTTT
CASSQDRQAPDYNSPLHF
>13|TRBV4-3|NA|NA|TRBJ2-2
TGCGCCAGCAGCCAAACAGGCTTCGGGGAGCTGTTTTTT
CASSQTGFGELFF
>13|TRBV28|TRBD1|few|TRBJ2-7
TGTGCCAGCAGTCTCGACAGGGGGTTAGAGCAGTACTTC
CASSLDRGLEQYF
>14|TRBV5-6|TRBD1|medium-sized|TRBJ2-7
TGTGCCAGCAGCCGTAGGACAGGAACCTACGAGCAGTACTTC
CASSRRTGTYEQYF
>17|TRBV27|TRBD2|medium-sized|TRBJ2-3
TGTGCCAGCAGCCGACTAGCGGGAGGGTTGAGCACAGATACGCAGTATTTT
CASSRLAGGLSTDTQYF
>15|TRBV28|TRBD1|few|TRBJ1-1
TGTGCCAGCAGTGGGGGGACAGGGTGGGACACTGAAGCTTTCTTT
CASSGGTGWDTEAFF
>13|TRBV5-1|NA|NA|TRBJ2-3
TGCGCCAGCAGCTCGGGCGGGACAGATACGCAGTATTTT
CASSSGGTDTQYF
>20|TRBV12-3/TRBV12-4|TRBD1|medium-sized|TRBJ2-2
TGTGCCAGCAGTTTTGCGGGACAGGGGCGCCCCACAGCGAACACCGGGGAGCTGTTTTTT
CASSFAGQGRPTANTGELFF
>14|TRBV5-1|NA|NA|TRBJ1-6
TGCGCCAGCAGCTTGGGGCGGGGTAATTCATCCCTCCACTTT
CASSLGRGNSSLHF
>15|TRBV19|NA|medium-sized|TRBJ1-4
TGTGCCAGTAGTCCCGGGACCCTAACTAATGAAAAACTGTTTTTT
CASSPGTLTNEKLFF
>20|TRBV21-1|NA|NA|TRBJ2-1
TGTGCCAGCAGCAAAGAAGGGCGGGGGATCCTAGCGGGCAGCTACAATGAGCAGTTCTTC
CASSKEGRGILAGSYNEQFF
>14|TRBV7-9|TRBD2|NA|TRBJ2-7
TGTGCCAGCAGCTTAGGACTAGCGGTGGGCGAGCAGTACTTC
CASSLGLAVGEQYF
>17|TRBV6-5|TRBD2|NA|TRBJ2-7
TGTGCCAGCAGCCCAGCCCGCACGGGACTAGCGGCGGAGACCAAGTACTTC
CASSPARTGLAAETKYF
>17|TRBV6-5|TRBD2|NA|TRBJ2-1
TGTGCCAGCAGTGGCCGACTAGCGGGGGGACGGTACTCTGAGCAGTTCTTC
CASSGRLAGGRYSEQFF
>14|TRBV19|TRBD1|once|TRBJ2-2
TGTGCCAGTAGTCACAGGGGGTGGACCGGGGAGCTGTTTTTT
CASSHRGWTGELFF
>14|TRBV18|NA|medium-sized|TRBJ1-5
TGTGCCAGCTCAGGCACAGGGAGCAATCAGCCCCAGCATTTT
CASSGTGSNQPQHF
>15|TRBV20-1|TRBD2|NA|TRBJ2-3
TGCAGTGCTATGGGACTAGCGGGAGTCACAGATACGCAGTATTTT
CSAMGLAGVTDTQYF
>16|TRBV11-1|NA|NA|TRBJ1-1
TGCGCCAGCAGCCGCCATCTCAGGGGTTTTTATGGTGAAGCTTTCTTT
CASSRHLRGFYGEAFF
>14|TRBV19|NA|medium-sized|TRBJ2-7
TGTGCCAGTAGTTTGACACCGAGCTCCTACGAGCAGTACTTC
CASSLTPSSYEQYF
>16|TRBV21-1|NA|NA|TRBJ2-7
TGTGCCAGCAGCAAAGGGCGGACGGGAGCTTGCCTCGAGCAGTACTTC
CASSKGRTGACLEQYF
>17|TRBV9|NA|NA|TRBJ2-1
TGTGCCAGCAGCGCCCCACCCTCCGGGAAAGTATTGGGTGAGCAGTTCTTC
CASSAPPSGKVLGEQFF
>12|TRBV6-6|TRBD1|medium-sized|TRBJ2-7
TGTGCCAGCAGTGGACAGGGCTACGAGCAGTACTTC
CASSGQGYEQYF
>13|TRBV5-6|NA|NA|TRBJ1-2
TGTGCCAGCAGCCCCAATAATGGATATGGCTACACCTTC
CASSPNNGYGYTF
>15|TRBV28|NA|few|TRBJ2-7
TGTGCCAGCGCCCTCCCTTTAGCAGGCTTCTACGAGCAGTACTTC
CASALPLAGFYEQYF
>16|TRBV6-5|NA|NA|TRBJ2-3
TGTGCCAGTCGGTGGGACTCCTCCACTAGCACAGATACGCAGTATTTT
CASRWDSSTSTDTQYF
>14|TRBV24-1|NA|NA|TRBJ2-7
TGTGCCACCAGTGATTCCGCCAGGGTGGAAGAGCAGTACTTC
CATSDSARVEEQYF
>13|TRBV12-3/TRBV12-4|TRBD1|few|TRBJ1-5
TGTGCCACTCAACCAGGGGGGAATCAGCCCCAGCATTTT
CATQPGGNQPQHF